The 18 T cell receptor beta chains listed next were all sequenced from one sample in a study of blood T cell repertoires in COVID-19. Sequencing used immunoSEQ multiplex PCR; TCRdb keeps in-frame clones, though not all of them. In the table there are more than 95,000 clones, 81% of which are singletons. The specimen sequenced was peripheral blood. These receptors were collected from a woman aged 45-59 years with acute or convalescent COVID-19.

The chain is built from TRBV3-1 (or the pseudogene TRBV3-2) and TRBJ2-7; 9 nucleotides match TRBD2. Trimming at V came to 1 base and at J to 2 bases, leaving 0 bases not matched to a gene. The CDR3 sequence is 14 residues long. Germline V gene sequence: CDR1 LGHDT, CDR2 YNNKEL (reference sequence). The CDR3 loop reads CASSQGLAAYEQYF. The CDR3 nucleotides are TGTGCCAGCAGCCAAGGACTAGCGGCCTACGAGCAGTACTTC.

J is TRBJ1-2 and V is TRBV3-1 (or the pseudogene TRBV3-2); no firm D call. The germline V gene has CDR1 LGHDT and CDR2 YNNKEL (reference sequence). V gave up 3 bases and J gave up 0 bases, with 11 bases separating them. The CDR3 has 15 residues. The CDR3 sequence: CASSQGDGTNYGYTF. The CDR3 DNA sequence: TGTGCCAGCAGCCAGGGAGATGGCACTAACTATGGCTACACCTTC.

This sequence joins TRBV12-3 or TRBV12-4 and TRBJ2-5; TRBD1 is a possible D gene (6 bases). The CDR3 is 13 amino acids. V was shortened by 5 bases and J by 5 bases, with 12 bases between the two germline ends. The CDR3: CASSGRGRETQYF. CDR3 DNA sequence: TGTGCCAGCAGTGGCAGGGGCAGGGAGACCCAGTACTTC.

The rearrangement links TRBV6-5 to TRBJ1-4; D gene unclear. The CDR3 has 13 residues. The V end lost 6 bases, the J end lost 0 bases, and 5 bases lay between the germline ends. CDR1 and CDR2 (germline): MNHEY, SVGAGI. The CDR3 spells CASRSSTNEKLFF. In DNA, the CDR3 is TGTGCCAGCAGGAGTTCAACTAATGAAAAACTGTTTTTT.

This chain links TRBV3-1 (or the pseudogene TRBV3-2) with TRBJ2-5; TRBD2 agrees at 10 bases. The CDR3 loop spans 15 amino acids. V was clipped by 1 base and J by 5 bases; unmatched bases: 4. The V gene's germline CDR1 is LGHDT and CDR2 YNNKEL (reference sequence). The CDR3 loop reads CASSQASGGSETQYF. The DNA for the CDR3 is TGTGCCAGCAGCCAAGCTAGCGGGGGTAGTGAGACCCAGTACTTC.

This clone was seen just once. The V call is TRBV2, the J call TRBJ2-1; a weak D match, TRBD2 (6 bases). Trimming took off 7 bases at V and 9 bases at J, with 13 bases between the two ends. Germline CDR1 SNHLY, CDR2 FYNNEI. This CDR3 has 12 amino acids. The CDR3 DNA sequence: TGTGCCAGCACCCGACTAGGGAGTGAGCAGTTCTTC. Protein: CASTRLGSEQFF. Using reference TRBV2 and TRBJ2-1 for the parts outside the CDR3, the full variable domain is EPEVTQTPSHQVTQMGQEVILRCVPISNHLYFYWYRQILGQKVEFLVSFYNNEISEKSEIFDDQFSVERPDGSNFTLKIRSTKLEDSAMYFCASTRLGSEQFFGPGTRLTVL.

The gene calls are TRBV25-1 and TRBJ1-3; D might be TRBD1 (5 bases). CDR3 length equals 15 residues. Trimming shortened V by 3 bases and J by 5 bases, and 14 bases separated the two germline ends. Germline V CDR1 and CDR2: MGHDK, SYGVNS. The CDR3 nucleotides are TGTGCCAGCAGTGAGTCGGCAGGGTTTAGAAACACCATATATTTT. Protein: CASSESAGFRNTIYF.

The V gene is TRBV28, the J gene TRBJ1-1; 7 nucleotides align to TRBD1. The CDR3 sequence is 14 residues long. V lost 6 bases, J lost 4 bases, and 8 bases stayed unmatched. Germline lookup yields CDR1 MDHEN and CDR2 SYDVKM. CDR3 sequence reads: CASSSTGFGTEAFF. CDR3 DNA sequence: TGTGCCAGCAGCTCGACAGGGTTTGGCACTGAAGCTTTCTTT.

The rearrangement links TRBV5-1 to TRBJ2-1; TRBD2 aligns across 7 bases. Losses at the gene ends were 0 bases for V and 12 bases for J; bases not matched to a gene: 9. Germline CDR1 reads SGHRS; CDR2 reads YFSETQ. CDR3 length equals 14 residues. The CDR3 coding sequence is TGCGCCAGCAGCTTGGAGGGCTTCCCGGGAGGGCAGTTCTTC. Residues: CASSLEGFPGGQFF.

V gene TRBV15 combines with J gene TRBJ2-7, with TRBD2 matching over 8 bases. The CDR3 contains 18 residues. The junction had 12 bases not matched to a gene; V was cut back by 0 bases and J by 2 bases. From germline, CDR1 is LNHNV and CDR2 YYDKDF (reference sequence). CDR3 sequence reads: CATSRDWSTGTRTYEQYF. The CDR3 nucleotides are TGTGCCACCAGCAGAGATTGGTCTACCGGGACTAGAACCTACGAGCAGTACTTC.

The genes are TRBV6-5 and TRBJ2-7; TRBD1 matches at 7 bases. The CDR3 totals 13 residues. J was trimmed by 2 bases and V by 6 bases; bases with no gene match: 4. The germline gives CDR1 MNHEY, CDR2 SVGAGI. The CDR3 nucleotides read TGTGCCAGCAGCTGGACAGGTACCTACGAGCAGTACTTC. It codes for CASSWTGTYEQYF.

The DNA of the CDR3 is TGCAGTGCTAGTGGGGACAAGGATCATCAGCCCCAGCATTTT. Encoded protein: CSASGDKDHQPQHF. The V and J genes are TRBV20-1 and TRBJ1-5; tentative D call: TRBD1 (6 bases). The CDR3 covers 14 residues. Between the trimmed V and J ends, which lost 3 bases and 5 bases, there was a span of 14 bases. Germline V gene data show CDR1 as DFQATT and CDR2 as SNEGSKA (reference sequence).

Only a few counts were recorded for this clone. This rearrangement joins TRBV19 to TRBJ1-1; 7 bases agree with TRBD1. V lost 5 bases to trimming and J lost 0 bases; unmatched junction nucleotides: 3. Germline V gives CDR1 LNHDA, CDR2 SQIVND (reference sequence). This CDR3 comprises 14 residues. CDR3 residues: CASSPDRLNTEAFF. The CDR3 nucleotides read TGTGCCAGTAGTCCGGACAGGCTGAACACTGAAGCTTTCTTT.

The chain recombines TRBV5-1 with TRBJ1-1; unclear D gene. Germline CDR1 and CDR2: SGHRS and YFSETQ. Between the trimmed V and J ends, which lost 1 base and 5 bases, there was a span of 12 bases. CDR3 length: 14 amino acids. The CDR3 is CASSLNSVGTEAFF. In DNA form, the CDR3 reads TGCGCCAGCAGCTTGAACTCCGTCGGGACTGAAGCTTTCTTT.

The table lists this clone with a few counts. This chain links TRBV7-8 with TRBJ1-5, with D unresolved. Germline CDR1 reads SGHVS; CDR2 reads FQNEAQ. The V gene lost 3 bases and the J gene lost 3 bases, with 6 bases spanning the gap. CDR3 length equals 13 residues. This CDR3 reads CASSFQFNQPQHF. CDR3 nucleotide sequence: TGTGCCAGCAGCTTCCAGTTCAATCAGCCCCAGCATTTT.

This chain joins TRBV7-9 and TRBJ2-5, with TRBD1 as a possible D gene (5 bases). V was trimmed by 5 bases and J by 3 bases, leaving 7 bases between them. This CDR3 is 12 amino acids long. Germline V gene sequence: CDR1 SEHNR, CDR2 FQNEAQ (reference sequence). For the CDR3, the DNA is TGTGCCAGCAGCAGACAGAAAGAGACCCAGTACTTC. Translation gives CASSRQKETQYF. Supplemented by reference TRBV7-9 and TRBJ2-5, the full variable domain reads DTGVSQNPRHKITKRGQNVTFRCDPISEHNRLYWYRQTLGQGPEFLTYFQNEAQLEKSRLLSDRFSAERPKGSFSTLEIQRTEQGDSAMYLCASSRQKETQYFGPGTRLLVL.

The chain couples TRBV19 to TRBJ1-1; D is uncertain. The CDR3 is made up of 15 amino acids. In germline, CDR1 is LNHDA, CDR2 SQIVND (reference sequence). The V gene lost 1 base and the J gene lost 4 bases, with 13 bases spanning the gap. CDR3 protein: CASSIGKRRLTEAFF. The CDR3 DNA follows: TGTGCCAGTAGTATAGGGAAGCGGCGGCTCACTGAAGCTTTCTTT.

This clone showed up just a few times. The chain is built from TRBV2 and TRBJ1-4; D uncertain. Trimming took off 7 bases at V and 8 bases at J, with 20 bases between the two ends. The V gene's germline CDR1 is SNHLY and CDR2 FYNNEI. The CDR3 covers 15 residues. The CDR3 loop reads CASTKQEGFGEKLFF. The CDR3 DNA reads TGTGCCAGCACCAAGCAGGAGGGCTTTGGGGAAAAACTGTTTTTT.